This TCR beta chain was found in a study of vaccination effects on CD4 cells after COVID-19. Study-level background: The median interval between the second dose and post-vaccine sampling was 72 days. Researchers reported culturing more than 1.5 million PBMC in each well, adding 8 to 10 IU/ml IL-2 and approximately 10 ug/ml peptides. Findings and limits, study-wide: Late post-vaccination samples showed marked contraction of infection- and vaccine-induced clones.

Using immunoSEQ multiplex PCR, the repertoire was profiled, and TCRdb retains in-frame clones only, with some absent. The table has around 47,000 clones, around 70% seen once. Following culture for 9 to 11 days, CD4+ T cells were isolated. It was two doses of either the BNT162b2 or mRNA-1273 vaccine that participants received. Concerning this clone: What it binds is unknown.

The receptor comes from a human donor who received a COVID-19 vaccine. The source material was CD4+ T cells from PBMCs cultured without peptide, sampled after COVID-19 vaccination.

The CDR3 loop is CASAAGGSTDTQYF. CDR3 coding DNA: TGTGCCAGCGCCGCTGGGGGATCCACAGATACGCAGTATTTT. This chain connects TRBV6-4 to TRBJ2-3, with D possibly being TRBD1 or TRBD2 (5 bases each). The V and J ends lost 8 bases and 2 bases respectively, with 14 bases between them. Germline CDR1 is MRHNA and CDR2 is SNTAGT. The CDR3 loop spans 14 amino acids.